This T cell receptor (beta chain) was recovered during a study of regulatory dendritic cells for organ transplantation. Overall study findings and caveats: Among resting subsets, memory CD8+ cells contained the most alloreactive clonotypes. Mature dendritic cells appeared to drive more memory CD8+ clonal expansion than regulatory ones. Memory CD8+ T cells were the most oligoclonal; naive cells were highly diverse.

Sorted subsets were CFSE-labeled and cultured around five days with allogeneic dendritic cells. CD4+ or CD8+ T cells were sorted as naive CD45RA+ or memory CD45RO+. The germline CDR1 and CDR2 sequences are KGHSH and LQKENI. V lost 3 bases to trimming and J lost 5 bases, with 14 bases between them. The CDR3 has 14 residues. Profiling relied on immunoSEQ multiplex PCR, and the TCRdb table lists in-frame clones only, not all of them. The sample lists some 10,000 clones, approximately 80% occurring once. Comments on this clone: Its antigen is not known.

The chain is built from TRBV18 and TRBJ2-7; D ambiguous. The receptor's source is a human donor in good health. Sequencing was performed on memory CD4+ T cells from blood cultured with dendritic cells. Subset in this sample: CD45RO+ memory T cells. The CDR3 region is CASSPSQALNEQYF. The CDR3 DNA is TGTGCCAGCTCACCGAGTCAGGCACTCAACGAGCAGTACTTC.